The rows below give T cell receptor beta chains drawn from one sample of a study of control samples from healthy donors and cancer patients. Profiled with immunoSEQ multiplex PCR; TCRdb holds only in-frame clones, not every one. The data show more than 75,000 clones, approximately 90% seen once. The source material was PBMCs. Receptors were obtained from a woman aged 55-69 years with head and neck cancer. CDR3s include the opening cysteine and the closing phenylalanine or tryptophan. Each record gives: D gene, clone size, V gene, J gene, CDR3 DNA, CDR3 protein. The D gene is left open where the match is weak. A row's size may be missing; if present it is once, few, many or a size class.

d_gene: -; abundance: -; v_gene: TRBV7-2; j_gene: TRBJ2-7; CDR3nt: TGTGCCAGCAGCCCCCGGGTAGTTCCCCACGAGCAGTACTTC; CDR3aa: CASSPRVVPHEQYF
d_gene: -; abundance: once; v_gene: TRBV7-2; j_gene: TRBJ2-7; CDR3nt: TGTGCCAGCAGCTTAGGTACCTACGAGCAGTACTTC; CDR3aa: CASSLGTYEQYF
d_gene: TRBD2; abundance: -; v_gene: TRBV7-8; j_gene: TRBJ2-1; CDR3nt: TGTGCCAGCAGCTTAGCAGTAGTCCTTAACCAAATAGCGGGACCCAATTACAATGAGCAGTTCTTC; CDR3aa: CASSLAVVLNQIAGPNYNEQFF
d_gene: TRBD1; abundance: -; v_gene: TRBV3-1/TRBV3-2; j_gene: TRBJ1-3; CDR3nt: TGTGCCAGCACCGGAACAGGGGCGGCCTCTGGAAACACCATATATTTT; CDR3aa: CASTGTGAASGNTIYF
d_gene: -; abundance: -; v_gene: TRBV19; j_gene: TRBJ2-5; CDR3nt: TGTGCCAGTAGTATAGGTGTCGGACAGAGGGGTGGCGAGACCCAGTACTTC; CDR3aa: CASSIGVGQRGGETQYF
d_gene: TRBD2; abundance: -; v_gene: TRBV5-8; j_gene: TRBJ2-7; CDR3nt: TGTGCCAGCAGCTGGGGACTAGCCGGCTACGAGCAGTACTTC; CDR3aa: CASSWGLAGYEQYF
d_gene: TRBD1; abundance: -; v_gene: TRBV7-2; j_gene: TRBJ1-1; CDR3nt: TGTGCCAGCAGCTTAGAAAGGGGGCTGACTGAAGCTTTCTTT; CDR3aa: CASSLERGLTEAFF
d_gene: TRBD1; abundance: -; v_gene: TRBV6-5; j_gene: TRBJ2-2; CDR3nt: TGTGCCATCGCCCTTCAGGGGGTTACCGGGGAGCTGTTTTTT; CDR3aa: CAIALQGVTGELFF
d_gene: -; abundance: -; v_gene: TRBV24-1; j_gene: TRBJ2-7; CDR3nt: TGTGCCACCAGTGACCCAACACTGTGGGCCTACGAGCAGTACTTC; CDR3aa: CATSDPTLWAYEQYF
d_gene: -; abundance: -; v_gene: TRBV3-1/TRBV3-2; j_gene: TRBJ1-4; CDR3nt: TGTGCCAGCAGCCCGGGGGGGGAGGGCAGTGAAAAACTGTTTTTT; CDR3aa: CASSPGGEGSEKLFF
d_gene: -; abundance: once; v_gene: TRBV6-1; j_gene: TRBJ2-7; CDR3nt: TGTGCCAGCAGTGAAGAGTTTGGTTTGGGGGGTTTCTACGACGAGCAGTACTTC; CDR3aa: CASSEEFGLGGFYDEQYF